These 20 T cell receptor beta chains share one sample of origin, sequenced in a study of human T cells and chemical hapten exposure. Time point here: patch test 3, about 24 weeks after DPC sensitization. Treatment indicated: therapeutic diphenylcyclopropenone sensitization with weekly scalp DPC. TCRdb processed the RACE reads anew with MiXCR; each CDR3 protein has one entry. This table has about 71,000 distinct CDR3 sequences, approximately 12% appearing once. Source: whole blood, taken in connection with sensitization to the hapten diphenylcyclopropenone (DPC). These TCRs come from a woman aged 50 to 60 with alopecia areata. Some clones in this sample may be carry-over from other donors' samples.

This clonotype was observed many times. This chain joins TRBV2 and TRBJ2-5; no firm D call. The germline V and J ends were trimmed by 8 bases and 2 bases, with 15 bases remaining between them. Germline V CDR1 and CDR2: SNHLY, FYNNEI. The CDR3 runs to 14 residues. The CDR3 sequence: CASHPAAYQETQYF. The CDR3 region has the DNA TGTGCCAGCCACCCAGCAGCCTATCAAGAGACCCAGTACTTC. The whole variable domain, remainder taken from reference TRBV2 and TRBJ2-5, is EPEVTQTPSHQVTQMGQEVILRCVPISNHLYFYWYRQILGQKVEFLVSFYNNEISEKSEIFDDQFSVERPDGSNFTLKIRSTKLEDSAMYFCASHPAAYQETQYFGPGTRLLVL.

This clonotype came up once. V gene TRBV21-1 combines with J gene TRBJ2-5. TRBV21-1 is designated a pseudogene. The CDR3 spans 13 residues. CDR3 sequence (DNA): TGTGCCAGCAGCATAAGGGACCAAGAGACCCAGTACTTC. Residues: CASSIRDQETQYF.

The gene calls are TRBV29-1 and TRBJ1-4, with TRBD1 matching over 8 bases. The trim removed 0 bases at V and 10 bases at J, leaving 7 bases unmatched. This CDR3 has 14 residues. The V gene's germline CDR1 is SQVTM and CDR2 ANQGSEA. CDR3 nucleotide sequence: TGCAGCGTTGAAGAAGGGCAGGGGGCCGGAAAACTGTTTTTT. It yields the protein CSVEEGQGAGKLFF.

The rearrangement links TRBV19 to TRBJ1-2; TRBD1 aligns across 8 bases. The CDR3 contains 12 residues. Germline values: CDR1 LNHDA, CDR2 SQIVND (reference sequence). V trimming: 9 bases; J trimming: 5 bases; junction bases outside the gene matches: 5. The CDR3 sequence: CASTDRGYGYTF. DNA for the CDR3: TGTGCCAGCACCGACAGGGGATATGGCTACACCTTC. Full variable domain (remainder filled in from reference TRBV19 and TRBJ1-2): DGGITQSPKYLFRKEGQNVTLSCEQNLNHDAMYWYRQDPGQGLRLIYYSQIVNDFQKGDIAEGYSVSREKKESFPLTVTSAQKNPTAFYLCASTDRGYGYTFGSGTRLTVV.

This clonotype was picked up many times. The chain employs TRBV2 and TRBJ1-2; a weak D match, TRBD1 (6 bases). Germline assignment: CDR1 SNHLY and CDR2 FYNNEI. The CDR3 covers 14 residues. Trimming pared 1 base from V and 7 bases from J, leaving 13 bases between. The CDR3 DNA reads TGTGCCAGCAGTGAAGAGAGGACAGTGAGTGGCTACACCTTC. Translation: CASSEERTVSGYTF.

This clonotype was seen repeatedly, ten times or more. The chain has TRBV14 and TRBJ1-2; unclear D gene. V was pared by 0 bases and J by 1 base, with 9 bases between. Germline CDR1 is SGHDN and CDR2 is FVKESK. This CDR3 is built from 15 residues. The CDR3 loop is CASSQDLALNYGYTF. CDR3 in DNA: TGTGCCAGCAGCCAAGACCTCGCCCTTAACTATGGCTACACCTTC. Full variable domain (remainder filled in from reference TRBV14 and TRBJ1-2): EAGVTQFPSHSVIEKGQTVTLRCDPISGHDNLYWYRRVMGKEIKFLLHFVKESKQDESGMPNNRFLAERTGGTYSTLKVQPAELEDSGVYFCASSQDLALNYGYTFGSGTRLTVV.

This clonotype has at least ten counts. The chain has TRBV12-3 or TRBV12-4 and TRBJ2-1; tentatively, D is TRBD2 (6 bases). The CDR3 extends over 14 amino acids. V lost 3 bases and J lost 8, with 14 bases in between. CDR3 region: CASSFGQGGDEQFF. The CDR3, as DNA: TGTGCCAGCAGTTTCGGGCAGGGAGGAGATGAGCAGTTCTTC.

As for this clonotype: Being one base from a much bigger clone, this may be a read error. The rearrangement uses TRBV12-3 or TRBV12-4 and TRBJ2-2; no firm D call. There are 16 residues in the CDR3. Between the trimmed V and J ends, which lost 5 bases and 0 bases, there was a span of 13 bases. This CDR3 reads CASSPPRPSNTGELFF. The CDR3 DNA reads as TGTGCCAGCAGTCCCCCCCGCCCATCGAACACCGGGGAGCTGTTTTTT.

The chain joins TRBV11-2 to TRBJ2-7; D may be TRBD1 or TRBD2 (5 bases each). Deletions cut 2 bases from V and 3 bases from J, with 14 bases between. This CDR3 is 15 amino acids long. Germline V gives CDR1 SGHAT, CDR2 FQNNGV. CDR3 amino acids: CASSLRGTENYEQYF. DNA for the CDR3: TGTGCCAGCAGCTTACGAGGGACCGAAAACTACGAGCAGTACTTC.

The rearrangement links TRBV28 to TRBJ1-5; TRBD1 might be the D (6 bases). CDR1 and CDR2 (germline): MDHEN, SYDVKM. With 10 bases removed from V and 10 bases from J, the gap between germline ends came to 20 bases. The CDR3 extends over 13 amino acids. This chain's CDR3 is CATTNGQRGPQHF. The CDR3 nucleotides are TGTGCCACCACAAACGGACAGAGGGGTCCCCAGCATTTT.

This chain joins TRBV7-9 and TRBJ2-7; no definite D call. This CDR3 has 14 residues. V lost 1 base to trimming and J lost 0 bases, with 7 bases between them. The germline V gene encodes CDR1 SEHNR and CDR2 FQNEAQ (reference sequence). The CDR3 loop reads CASSLGQNSYEQYF. The DNA of the CDR3 is TGTGCCAGCAGCTTAGGCCAGAACTCCTACGAGCAGTACTTC.

The rearrangement links TRBV18 to TRBJ1-5; D remains ambiguous. Germline V gene lookup returns CDR1 KGHSH and CDR2 LQKENI. The CDR3 runs to 15 residues. V was cut by 2 bases and J by 5 bases, with 13 bases left in between. CDR3 DNA sequence: TGTGCCAGCTCACCAGGGGTGCAGTTACATCAGCCCCAGCATTTT. Translating it yields CASSPGVQLHQPQHF.

This clonotype was counted at least ten times. V is TRBV18 and J is TRBJ1-1, with D possibly being TRBD1 (6 bases). CDR1 and CDR2 (germline): KGHSH, LQKENI. V lost 4 bases and J lost 4, with 16 bases in between. The CDR3 has 15 residues. This CDR3 is CASSLPAGAVTEAFF. DNA for the CDR3: TGTGCCAGCTCACTACCCGCAGGGGCGGTCACTGAAGCTTTCTTT.

This chain uses TRBV14 with TRBJ2-7; maybe TRBD1 (5 bases). V gave up 4 bases and J gave up 1 base, with 26 bases separating them. Germline V CDR1 and CDR2: SGHDN, FVKESK. CDR3 size: 19 residues. Written as DNA, the CDR3 is TGTGCCAGCAGCCGAAGGGTTGGCCAGGGCTCTGCCTCATCCTACGAGCAGTACTTC. It specifies CASSRRVGQGSASSYEQYF.

The chain combines TRBV7-9 with TRBJ2-7, with D possibly being TRBD2 (5 bases). Trimming took off 3 bases at V and 4 bases at J, with 13 bases between the two ends. The CDR3 consists of 14 residues. The germline V gene encodes CDR1 SEHNR and CDR2 FQNEAQ (reference sequence). The CDR3 DNA sequence: TGTGCCAGCAGCTTTAGAGGGAGTGCTTACGAGCAGTACTTC. It codes for CASSFRGSAYEQYF.

The chain uses TRBV11-2 and TRBJ2-6; 7 nucleotides match TRBD1. The CDR3 sequence is 17 residues long. J gave up 4 bases and V 5 bases, and 11 bases lay outside the gene matches. Germline V lookup: CDR1 SGHAT, CDR2 FQNNGV. CDR3 in amino acids: CASSPRQGTSGANVLTF. The CDR3 nucleotides read TGTGCCAGCAGCCCAAGACAGGGTACGTCCGGGGCCAACGTCCTGACTTTC. Looking up the rest from reference TRBV11-2 and TRBJ2-6 gives the full variable domain: EAGVAQSPRYKIIEKRQSVAFWCNPISGHATLYWYQQILGQGPKLLIQFQNNGVVDDSQLPKDRFSAERLKGVDSTLKIQPAKLEDSAVYLCASSPRQGTSGANVLTFGAGSRLTVL.

This clonotype was recorded at least ten times. The rearrangement links TRBV7-2 to TRBJ2-5; D is possibly TRBD1 (6 bases). Germline CDR1 SGHTA, CDR2 FQGNSA. The CDR3 consists of 14 residues. V was trimmed by 0 bases and J by 5 bases, leaving 10 bases between them. CDR3 nucleotide sequence: TGTGCCAGCAGCTTAGCTGGGGGCGGGGAGACCCAGTACTTC. Translated: CASSLAGGGETQYF.

The CDR3 here is CASSQRDPTDTQYF. The DNA of the CDR3 is TGTGCCAGCAGCCAACGGGACCCGACAGATACGCAGTATTTT. The J gene is TRBJ2-3, the V gene TRBV12-3 or TRBV12-4, with D possibly called TRBD1 or TRBD2 (5 bases each). This CDR3 is 14 amino acids long. Deletions cut 6 bases from V and 3 bases from J, with 13 bases between.

This clonotype was picked up many times. The chain has TRBV6-5 and TRBJ2-7; no reliable D call. Between the trimmed V and J ends, which lost 4 bases and 7 bases, there was a span of 17 bases. Germline V gives CDR1 MNHEY, CDR2 SVGAGI. The CDR3 spans 14 residues. In DNA, the CDR3 is TGTGCCAGCAGTTTTTCCCGACCCGGAAGGGAGCAGTACTTC. Translating gives CASSFSRPGREQYF.

V and J are TRBV5-1 and TRBJ2-3; D ambiguous. The germline V and J ends were trimmed by 0 bases and 3 bases, with 11 bases remaining between them. This CDR3 is 15 amino acids long. Germline CDR1 reads SGHRS; CDR2 reads YFSETQ. As DNA, the CDR3 is TGCGCCAGCAGCTTGGCGAGTGTCCAGACAGATACGCAGTATTTT. Translated: CASSLASVQTDTQYF.